This paragraph covers one T cell receptor beta chain sequence. One junction end disagrees with the germline gene, perhaps due to a read error. From RNA transcripts, TCR beta CDR3 regions were amplified. Using the HTBI primer set, a first-round RT-PCR was run on the TCR CDR3. TCRdb passed the multiplex PCR reads through MiXCR, listing each CDR3 protein once. The repertoire holds 300,000 to 400,000 distinct CDR3 sequences, with about 18% as singletons. The entry originates in a study of T cells in Graves' hyperthyroidism and ophthalmopathy. The overall study: Once the initial diagnosis was made, peripheral blood was obtained before any treatment.

No progression to ophthalmopathy during 18 months of follow-up defined stable disease. Germline V gene data show CDR1 as SGHVS and CDR2 as FNYEAQ. This CDR3 contains 19 residues. V usage is TRBV7-6 and J usage is TRBJ2-2; 8 bases map to TRBD2. The TCR originated in a woman between 50 and 59 years old with Graves' hyperthyroidism. Sequencing used blood. CDR3 amino acids: CASSSLGWSGGANTGELFF. CDR3 DNA sequence: TGTGCCAGCAGCTCGCTTGGGTGGAGCGGGGGAGCGAACACCGGAGAGCTGTTTTTT.